The 10 T cell receptor beta chains below were found in one sample sequenced in a study of blood T cell repertoires in COVID-19. The data were produced by immunoSEQ multiplex PCR, yet TCRdb's version contains in-frame clones alone and is incomplete. This table holds tens of thousands of clones, roughly nine tenths found once. The sequenced sample was peripheral blood. Receptors were obtained from a woman older than 75 with acute or convalescent COVID-19.

V gene TRBV18 combines with J gene TRBJ2-7, with D perhaps TRBD2 (5 bases). This CDR3 contains 13 residues. The V gene lost 6 bases and the J gene lost 9 bases, with 18 bases spanning the gap. The germline CDR1 and CDR2 sequences are KGHSH and LQKENI. The CDR3, as DNA: TGTGCCAGCTCCCCAGGCCTAGCCGAGTCGCAGTACGTC. Its translation is CASSPGLAESQYV.

This sequence joins TRBV6-1 and TRBJ2-1; no firm D call. CDR3 size: 15 residues. Trimming removed 3 bases from V and 7 bases from J, with 16 bases in between. Germline V lookup: CDR1 MNHNS, CDR2 SASEGT. CDR3 region: CASSDQAGQWNEQFF. The CDR3 coding sequence is TGTGCCAGCAGTGATCAGGCAGGTCAGTGGAATGAGCAGTTCTTC.

This clone has a single count. This chain links TRBV7-9 with TRBJ2-3; D not resolved. The CDR3 covers 15 residues. V gave up 5 bases and J gave up 0 bases, with 12 bases separating them. The germline gives CDR1 SEHNR, CDR2 FQNEAQ (reference sequence). The CDR3 sequence is CASSPQITSTDTQYF. The CDR3 DNA reads as TGTGCCAGCAGCCCTCAAATTACTAGCACAGATACGCAGTATTTT.

The chain employs TRBV19 and TRBJ1-5, with a possible D match to TRBD1 (5 bases). The CDR3 length is 15 residues. V shed 3 bases and J shed 8 bases, with 17 bases lying between them. Per germline, CDR1 LNHDA and CDR2 SQIVND (reference sequence). CDR3 nucleotides: TGTGCCAGTAGTATTGTTCTTGAGACAGCCAAGCCCCAGCATTTT. This gives the protein CASSIVLETAKPQHF.

V gene TRBV28 combines with J gene TRBJ2-4, with 7 bases matching TRBD1. The V gene's germline CDR1 is MDHEN and CDR2 SYDVKM. V gave up 6 bases and J gave up 5 bases; unmatched junction bases: 4. The CDR3 has 13 amino acids. CDR3 residues: CASSLGQENIQYF. CDR3 sequence (DNA): TGTGCCAGCAGCCTCGGACAGGAAAACATTCAGTACTTC.

J is TRBJ2-1 and V is TRBV5-1; 9 nucleotides match TRBD2. Trimming cost V 3 bases and J 7 bases; bases outside gene matches: 17. Germline assignment: CDR1 SGHRS and CDR2 YFSETQ. This CDR3 is 18 amino acids long. The DNA for the CDR3 is TGCGCCAGCAGCTCCGCTACCGGGACTAGCTCGACGTGGAATGAGCAGTTCTTC. It is translated as CASSSATGTSSTWNEQFF.

The chain recombines TRBV3-1 (or the pseudogene TRBV3-2) with TRBJ1-4; TRBD1 might be the D (5 bases). Germline V gene lookup returns CDR1 LGHDT and CDR2 YNNKEL (reference sequence). The CDR3 has 14 amino acids. Trimming stripped 4 bases from V and 5 bases from J, with 11 bases between. CDR3 DNA sequence: TGTGCCAGCAGCCCCTCCGGGGGGAATGAAAAACTGTTTTTT. It specifies CASSPSGGNEKLFF.

This chain connects TRBV2 to TRBJ1-2; no clear D gene. This CDR3 is 15 amino acids long. V lost 4 bases to trimming and J lost 8 bases, with 20 bases between them. Germline assignment: CDR1 SNHLY and CDR2 FYNNEI. CDR3 residues: CASSGSGVARGGYTF. The CDR3, as DNA: TGTGCCAGCAGTGGGTCAGGAGTGGCCCGGGGAGGCTACACCTTC.

This clone was seen once. V and J are TRBV2 and TRBJ2-2; 7 nucleotides line up with TRBD2. Germline V gene lookup returns CDR1 SNHLY and CDR2 FYNNEI. V lost 7 bases, J lost 1 base, and 9 bases stayed unmatched. CDR3 length equals 16 residues. The CDR3 DNA follows: TGTGCCAGCACTCGCTTATTAGCGGGGAACACCGGGGAGCTGTTTTTT. Its translation is CASTRLLAGNTGELFF. Full variable domain (missing parts from reference TRBV2 and TRBJ2-2): EPEVTQTPSHQVTQMGQEVILRCVPISNHLYFYWYRQILGQKVEFLVSFYNNEISEKSEIFDDQFSVERPDGSNFTLKIRSTKLEDSAMYFCASTRLLAGNTGELFFGEGSRLTVL.

The V call is TRBV18, the J call TRBJ1-2; no clear D. The V gene's germline CDR1 is KGHSH and CDR2 LQKENI. The CDR3 covers 14 residues. Trimming cost V 0 bases and J 2 bases, with 7 bases left between them. The CDR3 protein is CASSPPGQNYGYTF. The CDR3 DNA is TGTGCCAGCTCACCACCGGGCCAAAACTATGGCTACACCTTC.